This T cell receptor beta chain is drawn from a study of molecular identifiers for immune sequencing clone quantification. Overall study findings and caveats: Whereas naive cells kept under 1% of molecules in clones above 20 RNA copies, such clones held over 98% in effectors.

Germline CDR1 is MNHEY and CDR2 is SVGAGI. Germline trimming cut 2 bases from V and 4 bases from J; bases unmatched to any gene: 2. The CDR3 has 15 amino acids. Each CDR3 protein gets one entry after TCRdb re-called the PCR reads with MiXCR. The sample contains a few hundred thousand distinct CDR3 sequences, 24% of which appear only once. This clonotype was counted many times. The antigen is undetermined. As CD8+CD4-CCR7+CD45RA+ cells, naive CD8 T cells were sorted. Specimen: naive CD8+ T cells from blood, with Jurkat cell RNA spiked in. The subset was: FACS-sorted CD8+CD4-CCR7+CD45RA+ naive T cells. The receptor was isolated from a human donor in good health. Some libraries in this study had Jurkat cell RNA spiked in. The chain is built from TRBV6-5 and TRBJ2-1, with 10 bases lining up with TRBD1. For the CDR3, the DNA is TGTGCCAGCAGTTACGGGACAGGGGAGTACAATGAGCAGTTCTTC. Its translation is CASSYGTGEYNEQFF.